The following is a TCR beta chain sequence with its context. This CDR3 comprises 16 residues. The trim removed 5 bases at V and 2 bases at J, leaving 7 bases unmatched. The germline gives CDR1 SEHNR, CDR2 FQNEAQ (reference sequence). This entry belongs to a study of blood T cell repertoires in COVID-19. Overall study: The United States, Italy and Spain were the sources of the acute and convalescent COVID-19 samples.

As originally analysed: Estimates of nucleated cell counts were drawn from the amplification of reference gene primers. Some clones are missing from TCRdb's copy, which holds only in-frame ones; the method was immunoSEQ multiplex PCR. The V and J calls and clone size come from that table; D and trimming were worked out from the DNA. The sample lists 200,000 to 250,000 clones, approximately 82% occurring once. This receptor was identified in an elderly woman with acute or convalescent COVID-19. Sequenced material: peripheral blood. The genes are TRBV7-9 and TRBJ2-5, with 11 bases matching TRBD1. The CDR3 loop reads CASSLTRDRGQETQYF. The CDR3 DNA is TGTGCCAGCAGCCTCACCCGGGACAGGGGGCAAGAGACCCAGTACTTC.